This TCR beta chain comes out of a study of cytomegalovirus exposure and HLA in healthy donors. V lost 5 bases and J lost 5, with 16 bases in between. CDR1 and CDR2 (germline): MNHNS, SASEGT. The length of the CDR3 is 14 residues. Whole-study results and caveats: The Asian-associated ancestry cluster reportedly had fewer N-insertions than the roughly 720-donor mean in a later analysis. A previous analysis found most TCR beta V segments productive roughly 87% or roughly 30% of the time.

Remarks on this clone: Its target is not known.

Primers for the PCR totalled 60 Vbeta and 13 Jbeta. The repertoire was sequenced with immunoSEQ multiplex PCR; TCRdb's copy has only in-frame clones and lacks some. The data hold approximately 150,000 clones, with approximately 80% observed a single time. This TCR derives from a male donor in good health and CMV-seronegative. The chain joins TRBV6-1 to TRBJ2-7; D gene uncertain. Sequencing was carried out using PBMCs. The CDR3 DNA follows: TGTGCCAGCAGTAACCCCCATACAGTCGACGAGCAGTACTTC. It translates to CASSNPHTVDEQYF.